This T cell receptor (beta chain) is from a study of shared clonotypes between healthy human individuals. Looking at the study overall: Plates per donor: three CD4 naive, three CD4 memory, two CD8 naive, one CD8 memory.

Concerning this clone itself: Its antigen is undetermined.

None of the donors, who were healthy HIV-negative adults, had recently had acute infections or vaccinations. The CDR3 has 13 amino acids. CDR1 is MDHEN, CDR2 SYDVKM, per germline. Trimming took 2 bases from V and 7 from J, leaving 9 bases between them. Original analysis: Junction-only immunoSEQ sequences carried no quality scores, so filtering differed. Sequencing used immunoSEQ multiplex PCR; TCRdb keeps in-frame clones, though not all of them. V, J and clone size reflect that table, while D and trimming were determined from the DNA. The sample holds more than 1,200,000 clones, 98% seen once. Notes on the study in general: Rarefaction curves obtained for sorted subsets showed sequencing incomplete despite large depth.

The chain recombines TRBV28 with TRBJ2-1; D may be TRBD2 (5 bases). The sequencing input was naive CD4+ T cells sorted from blood. Subset described: CD45RA+ positively selected. The sequence came from a man aged 25 to 40 in good health. CDR3: CASSLRGSNEQFF. The CDR3 DNA is TGTGCCAGCAGTTTAAGAGGGTCTAATGAGCAGTTCTTC. Supplemented by reference TRBV28 and TRBJ2-1, the full variable domain reads DVKVTQSSRYLVKRTGEKVFLECVQDMDHENMFWYRQDPGLGLRLIYFSYDVKMKEKGDIPEGYSVSREKKERFSLILESASTNQTSMYLCASSLRGSNEQFFGPGTRLTVL.